This T cell receptor (beta chain) derives from a study of cytomegalovirus exposure and HLA in healthy donors. Study observations and caveats: Other equally common chains were less clonally expanded than HLA-associated TCR beta chains, a later analysis showed. HLA-A and HLA-B allele assignments for most subjects were reportedly predicted accurately using TCR beta sequences. The likely origin of a cluster of highly shared sequence variants was a sequencing artifact. Follow-up analysis seemed to connect common viral pathogens with several of the most significant clusters identified.

Comments on this clone: What it binds is not known.

The CDR3 contains 12 residues. Between the trimmed V and J ends, which lost 6 bases and 8 bases, there was a span of 12 bases. Germline V gene data show CDR1 as MDHEN and CDR2 as SYDVKM. The PCR contained 60 Vbeta and 13 Jbeta primers. TCRdb's table, derived via immunoSEQ multiplex PCR, lists solely in-frame clones and lacks some. The sample holds roughly 150,000 clones; roughly 79% are singletons and the top ten take 1.5% to 1.8%. Sequences were obtained from PBMCs. The rearrangement links TRBV28 to TRBJ2-3; a possible D gene is TRBD1 (5 bases). The sequence was obtained from a man aged 35-49 years in good health and CMV-seronegative. CDR3 nucleotides: TGTGCCAGCAGGGCAGGGCCTTTTACGCAGTATTTT. The encoded protein is CASRAGPFTQYF.